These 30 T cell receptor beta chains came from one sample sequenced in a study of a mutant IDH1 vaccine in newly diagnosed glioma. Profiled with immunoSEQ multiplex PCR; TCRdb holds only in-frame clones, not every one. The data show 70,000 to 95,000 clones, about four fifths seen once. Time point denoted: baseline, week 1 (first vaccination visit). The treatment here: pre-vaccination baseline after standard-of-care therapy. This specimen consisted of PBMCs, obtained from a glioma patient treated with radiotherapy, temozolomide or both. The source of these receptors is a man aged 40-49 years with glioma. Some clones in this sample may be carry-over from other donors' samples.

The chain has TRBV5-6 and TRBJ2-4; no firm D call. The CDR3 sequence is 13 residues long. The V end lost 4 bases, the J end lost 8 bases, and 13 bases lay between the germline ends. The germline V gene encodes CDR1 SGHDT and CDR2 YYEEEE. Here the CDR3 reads CASSILARDIQYF. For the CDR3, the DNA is TGTGCCAGCAGCATTCTGGCCCGGGACATTCAGTACTTC.

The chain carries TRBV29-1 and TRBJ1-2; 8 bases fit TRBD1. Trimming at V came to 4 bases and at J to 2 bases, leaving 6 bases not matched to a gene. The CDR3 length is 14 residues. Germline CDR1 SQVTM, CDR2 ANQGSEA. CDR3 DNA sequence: TGCAGCGTTGTCCTGACAGGGGCCAACTATGGCTACACCTTC. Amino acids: CSVVLTGANYGYTF.

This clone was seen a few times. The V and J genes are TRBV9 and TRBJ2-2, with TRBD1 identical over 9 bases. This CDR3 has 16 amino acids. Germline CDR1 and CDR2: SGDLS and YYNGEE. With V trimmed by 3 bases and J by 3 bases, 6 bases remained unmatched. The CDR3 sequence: CASSAGTGRDTGELFF. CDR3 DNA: TGTGCCAGCAGCGCCGGGACAGGGAGGGACACCGGGGAGCTGTTTTTT.

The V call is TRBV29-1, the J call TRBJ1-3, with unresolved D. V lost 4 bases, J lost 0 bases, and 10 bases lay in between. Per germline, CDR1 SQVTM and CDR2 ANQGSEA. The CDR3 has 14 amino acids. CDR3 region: CSVVADASGNTIYF. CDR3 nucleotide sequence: TGCAGCGTTGTGGCGGATGCCTCTGGAAACACCATATATTTT.

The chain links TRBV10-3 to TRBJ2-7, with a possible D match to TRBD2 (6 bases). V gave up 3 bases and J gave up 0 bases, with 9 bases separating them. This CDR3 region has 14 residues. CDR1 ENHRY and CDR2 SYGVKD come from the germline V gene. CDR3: CAISDGRSSYEQYF. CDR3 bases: TGTGCCATCAGTGACGGGAGAAGCTCCTACGAGCAGTACTTC.

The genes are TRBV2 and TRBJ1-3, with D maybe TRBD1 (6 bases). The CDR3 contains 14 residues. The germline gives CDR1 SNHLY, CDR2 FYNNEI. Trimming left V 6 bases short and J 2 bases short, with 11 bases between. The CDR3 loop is CASRPQGTGNTIYF. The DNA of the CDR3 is TGTGCCAGCAGGCCTCAGGGGACTGGAAACACCATATATTTT. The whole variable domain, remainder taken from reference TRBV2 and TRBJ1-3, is EPEVTQTPSHQVTQMGQEVILRCVPISNHLYFYWYRQILGQKVEFLVSFYNNEISEKSEIFDDQFSVERPDGSNFTLKIRSTKLEDSAMYFCASRPQGTGNTIYFGEGSWLTVV.

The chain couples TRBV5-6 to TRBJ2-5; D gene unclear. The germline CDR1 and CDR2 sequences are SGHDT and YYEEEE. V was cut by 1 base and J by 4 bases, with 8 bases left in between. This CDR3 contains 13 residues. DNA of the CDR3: TGTGCCAGCAGCTTGCTCCCGGCAGAGACCCAGTACTTC. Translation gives CASSLLPAETQYF.

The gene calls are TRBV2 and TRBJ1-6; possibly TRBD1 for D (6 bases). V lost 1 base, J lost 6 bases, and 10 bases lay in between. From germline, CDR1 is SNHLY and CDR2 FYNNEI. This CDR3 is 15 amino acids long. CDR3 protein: CASSEVGGANSPLHF. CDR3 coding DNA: TGTGCCAGCAGTGAAGTTGGGGGGGCTAATTCACCCCTCCACTTT.

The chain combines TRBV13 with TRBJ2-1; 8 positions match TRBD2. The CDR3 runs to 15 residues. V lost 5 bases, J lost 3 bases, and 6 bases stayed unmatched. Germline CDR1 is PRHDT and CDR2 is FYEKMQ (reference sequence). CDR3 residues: CASSVRGGLYNEQFF. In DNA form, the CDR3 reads TGTGCCAGCAGCGTCCGGGGGGGCCTCTACAATGAGCAGTTCTTC. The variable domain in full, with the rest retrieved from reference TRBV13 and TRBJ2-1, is AAGVIQSPRHLIKEKRETATLKCYPIPRHDTVYWYQQGPGQDPQFLISFYEKMQSDKGSIPDRFSAQQFSDYHSELNMSSLELGDSALYFCASSVRGGLYNEQFFGPGTRLTVL.

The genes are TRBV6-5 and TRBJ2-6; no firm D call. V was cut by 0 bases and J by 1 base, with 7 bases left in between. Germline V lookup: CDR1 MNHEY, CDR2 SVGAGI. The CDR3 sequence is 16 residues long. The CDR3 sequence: CASSYSFLSGANVLTF. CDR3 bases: TGTGCCAGCAGTTACTCGTTCCTATCTGGGGCCAACGTCCTGACTTTC.

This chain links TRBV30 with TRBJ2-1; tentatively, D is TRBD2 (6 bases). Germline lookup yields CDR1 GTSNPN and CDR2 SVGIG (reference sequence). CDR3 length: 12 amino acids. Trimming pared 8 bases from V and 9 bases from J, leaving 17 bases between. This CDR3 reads CAGGYVTGEQFF. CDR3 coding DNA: TGTGCCGGGGGGTATGTCACGGGTGAGCAGTTCTTC.

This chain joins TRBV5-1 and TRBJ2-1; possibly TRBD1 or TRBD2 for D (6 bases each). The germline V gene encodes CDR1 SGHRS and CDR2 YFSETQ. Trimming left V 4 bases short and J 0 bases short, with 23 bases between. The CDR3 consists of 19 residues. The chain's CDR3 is CASSPKGGAGASSYNEQFF. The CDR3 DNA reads TGCGCCAGCAGCCCGAAAGGGGGAGCGGGTGCCAGCTCCTACAATGAGCAGTTCTTC.

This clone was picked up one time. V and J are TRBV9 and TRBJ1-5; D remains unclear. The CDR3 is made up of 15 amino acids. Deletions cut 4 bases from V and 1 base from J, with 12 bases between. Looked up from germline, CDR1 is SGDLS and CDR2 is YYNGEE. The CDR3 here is CASSQTPNSNQPQHF. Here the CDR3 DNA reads TGTGCCAGCAGCCAAACCCCCAACAGCAATCAGCCCCAGCATTTT.

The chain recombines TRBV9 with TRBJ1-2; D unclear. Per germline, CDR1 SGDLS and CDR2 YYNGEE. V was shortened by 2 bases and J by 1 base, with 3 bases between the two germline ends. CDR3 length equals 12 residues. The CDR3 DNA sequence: TGTGCCAGCAGCGTCAGTAACTATGGCTACACCTTC. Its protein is CASSVSNYGYTF.

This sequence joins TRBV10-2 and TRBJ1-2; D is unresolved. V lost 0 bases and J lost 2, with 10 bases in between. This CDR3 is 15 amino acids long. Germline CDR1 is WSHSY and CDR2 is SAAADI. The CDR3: CASSESWNGNYGYTF. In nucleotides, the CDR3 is TGCGCCAGCAGTGAGTCTTGGAACGGGAACTATGGCTACACCTTC.

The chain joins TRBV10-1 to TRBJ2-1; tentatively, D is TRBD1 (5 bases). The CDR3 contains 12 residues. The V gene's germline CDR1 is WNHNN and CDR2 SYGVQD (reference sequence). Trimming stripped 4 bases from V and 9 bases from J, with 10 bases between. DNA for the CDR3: TGCGCCAGCAGTGCAGGGCAGACTGAGCAGTTCTTC. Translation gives CASSAGQTEQFF.

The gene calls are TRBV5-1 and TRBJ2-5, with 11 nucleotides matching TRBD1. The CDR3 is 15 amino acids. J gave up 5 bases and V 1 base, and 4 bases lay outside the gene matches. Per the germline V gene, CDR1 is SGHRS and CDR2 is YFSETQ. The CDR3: CASSLMGQGVETQYF. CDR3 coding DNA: TGCGCCAGCAGCTTGATGGGACAGGGGGTTGAGACCCAGTACTTC.

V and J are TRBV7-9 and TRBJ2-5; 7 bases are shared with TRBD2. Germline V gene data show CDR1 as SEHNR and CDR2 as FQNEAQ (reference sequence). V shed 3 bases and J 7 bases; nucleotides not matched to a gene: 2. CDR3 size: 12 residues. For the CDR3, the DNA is TGTGCCAGCAGCTTCGGGGAGGGGACCCAGTACTTC. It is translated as CASSFGEGTQYF.

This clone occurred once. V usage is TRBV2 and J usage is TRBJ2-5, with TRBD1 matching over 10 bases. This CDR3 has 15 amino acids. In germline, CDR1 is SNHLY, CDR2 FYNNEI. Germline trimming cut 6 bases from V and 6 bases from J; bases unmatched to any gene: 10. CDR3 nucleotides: TGTGCCAGCAGGACCGGGACAGGGGCTGAAAAGACCCAGTACTTC. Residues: CASRTGTGAEKTQYF.

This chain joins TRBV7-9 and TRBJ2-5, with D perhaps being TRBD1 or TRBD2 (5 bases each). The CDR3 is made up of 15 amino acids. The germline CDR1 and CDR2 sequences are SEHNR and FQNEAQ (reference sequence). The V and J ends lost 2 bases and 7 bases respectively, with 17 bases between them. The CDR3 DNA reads TGTGCCAGCAGCTTAACCTTGGGGACCCGGGGGACCCAGTACTTC. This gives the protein CASSLTLGTRGTQYF.

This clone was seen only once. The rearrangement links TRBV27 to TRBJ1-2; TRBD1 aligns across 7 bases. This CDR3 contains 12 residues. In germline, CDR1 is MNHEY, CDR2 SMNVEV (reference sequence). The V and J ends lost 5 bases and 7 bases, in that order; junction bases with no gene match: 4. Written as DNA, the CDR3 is TGTGCCAGCAGTCCCAGACAGGGTGGCTACACCTTC. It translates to CASSPRQGGYTF.

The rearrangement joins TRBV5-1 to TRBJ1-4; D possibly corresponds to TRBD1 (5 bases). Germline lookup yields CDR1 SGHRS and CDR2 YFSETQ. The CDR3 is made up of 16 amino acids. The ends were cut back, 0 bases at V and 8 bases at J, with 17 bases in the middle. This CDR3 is CASSLGSRAQGEKLFF. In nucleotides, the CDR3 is TGCGCCAGCAGCTTGGGTTCCCGGGCCCAGGGAGAAAAACTGTTTTTT.

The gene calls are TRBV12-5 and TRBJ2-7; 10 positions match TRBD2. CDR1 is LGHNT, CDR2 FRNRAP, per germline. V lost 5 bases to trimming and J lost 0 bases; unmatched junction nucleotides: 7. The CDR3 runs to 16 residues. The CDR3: CASGRTSGAYSYEQYF. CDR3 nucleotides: TGTGCTAGTGGTAGAACTAGCGGGGCTTACTCCTACGAGCAGTACTTC.

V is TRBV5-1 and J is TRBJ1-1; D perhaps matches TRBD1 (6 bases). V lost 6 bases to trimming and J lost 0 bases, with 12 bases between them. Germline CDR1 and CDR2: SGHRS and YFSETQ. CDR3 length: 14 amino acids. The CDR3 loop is CASKGEGMNTEAFF. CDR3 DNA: TGCGCCAGCAAGGGGGAAGGGATGAACACTGAAGCTTTCTTT.

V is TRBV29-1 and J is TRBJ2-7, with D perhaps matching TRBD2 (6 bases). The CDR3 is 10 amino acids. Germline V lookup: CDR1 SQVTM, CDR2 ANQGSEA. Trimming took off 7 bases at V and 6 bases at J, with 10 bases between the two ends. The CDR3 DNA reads TGCAGCGCCGGGGGATCCGAGCAGTACTTC. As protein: CSAGGSEQYF.

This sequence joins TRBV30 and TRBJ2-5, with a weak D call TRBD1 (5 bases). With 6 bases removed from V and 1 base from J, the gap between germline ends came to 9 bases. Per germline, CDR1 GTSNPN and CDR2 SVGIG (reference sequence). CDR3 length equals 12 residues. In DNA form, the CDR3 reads TGTGCCTGTGACAGTTCCCAAGAGACCCAGTACTTC. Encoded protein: CACDSSQETQYF. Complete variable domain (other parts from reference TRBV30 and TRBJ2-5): SQTIHQWPATLVQPVGSPLSLECTVEGTSNPNLYWYRQAAGRGLQLLFYSVGIGQISSEVPQNLSASRPQDRQFILSSKKLLLSDSGFYLCACDSSQETQYFGPGTRLLVL.

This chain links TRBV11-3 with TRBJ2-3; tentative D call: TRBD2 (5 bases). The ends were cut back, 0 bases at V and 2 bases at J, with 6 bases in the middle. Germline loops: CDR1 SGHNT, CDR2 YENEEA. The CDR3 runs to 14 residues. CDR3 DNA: TGTGCCAGCAGCTTAGAAGCGGCCACAGATACGCAGTATTTT. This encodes CASSLEAATDTQYF.

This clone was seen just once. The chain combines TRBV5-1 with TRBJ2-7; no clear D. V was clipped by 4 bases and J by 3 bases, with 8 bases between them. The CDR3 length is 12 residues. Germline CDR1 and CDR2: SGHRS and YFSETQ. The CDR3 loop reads CASSINSYEQYF. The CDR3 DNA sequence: TGCGCCAGCAGCATCAACAGCTACGAGCAGTACTTC.

The CDR3 nucleotides read TGTGCCAGCAGCTCCCTAAGGGGGTCAAGTACCGGGGAGCTGTTTTTT. This codes for CASSSLRGSSTGELFF. The chain is built from TRBV9 and TRBJ2-2; D possibly corresponds to TRBD1 (6 bases). Trimming left V 4 bases short and J 5 bases short, with 18 bases between. CDR3 length: 16 amino acids. CDR1 and CDR2 from the germline V gene are SGDLS and YYNGEE. Variable domain in full (rest from reference TRBV9 and TRBJ2-2): DSGVTQTPKHLITATGQRVTLRCSPRSGDLSVYWYQQSLDQGLQFLIQYYNGEERAKGNILERFSAQQFPDLHSELNLSSLELGDSALYFCASSSLRGSSTGELFFGEGSRLTVL.

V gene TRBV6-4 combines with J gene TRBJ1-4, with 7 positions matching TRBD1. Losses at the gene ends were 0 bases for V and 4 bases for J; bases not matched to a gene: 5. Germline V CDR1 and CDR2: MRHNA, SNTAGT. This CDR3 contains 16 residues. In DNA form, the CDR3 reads TGTGCCAGCAGTGACTCAGGGGGCGTTGGTAATGAAAAACTGTTTTTT. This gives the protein CASSDSGGVGNEKLFF.